Following are 27 T cell receptor beta chains from one sample sequenced in a study of T cells in Graves' hyperthyroidism and ophthalmopathy. Authors of the study amplified TCR beta CDR3 regions from RNA transcripts. Initially, a first-round RT-PCR of the TCR CDR3 employed the HTBI primer set. MiXCR, run by TCRdb on the multiplex PCR reads, gives a single entry per CDR3 protein. The data show some 510,000 distinct CDR3 sequences, with less than 25% seen just once and about 30% held by the top ten. Input material: blood. Receptors originate from a young man with Graves' hyperthyroidism.

This clonotype was seen at least ten times. The chain couples TRBV29-1 to TRBJ2-7; D unclear. V shed 0 bases and J shed 2 bases, with 11 bases lying between them. CDR1 and CDR2 from the germline V gene are SQVTM and ANQGSEA. CDR3 length: 14 amino acids. The DNA for the CDR3 is TGCAGCGTTGAAGATCGTAGGTTACCCTACGAGCAGTACTTC. Its protein product is CSVEDRRLPYEQYF.

This clonotype was seen repeatedly, ten times or more. The chain recombines TRBV6-2 or TRBV6-3 with TRBJ2-5, with D perhaps TRBD1 or TRBD2 (5 bases each). Trimming removed 8 bases at V and 9 bases at J, with 13 bases between. CDR3 size: 11 residues. Per the germline V gene, CDR1 is MNHEY and CDR2 is SVGEGT. This chain's CDR3 is CASGGRVAQYF. The DNA for the CDR3 is TGTGCCAGCGGGGGTCGGGTAGCCCAGTACTTC.

This clonotype occurred many times. This sequence joins TRBV3-1 and TRBJ2-5, with TRBD2 as a possible D gene (6 bases). There are 15 residues in the CDR3. V shed 3 bases and J shed 5 bases, with 16 bases lying between them. The germline V gene encodes CDR1 LGHDT and CDR2 YNNKEL (reference sequence). Here the CDR3 reads CASSQRGGVGETQYF. The CDR3 nucleotides read TGTGCCAGCAGCCAGAGGGGAGGTGTTGGGGAGACCCAGTACTTC.

In this sample, this clonotype turned up many times. The chain recombines TRBV6-1 with TRBJ2-5; D is undetermined. Germline loops: CDR1 MNHNS, CDR2 SASEGT. The CDR3 is 12 residues long. The V end was cut by 6 bases, the J end by 3 bases, with 8 bases between. Written as DNA, the CDR3 is TGTGCCAGCAGGGACGCAAAAGAGACCCAGTACTTC. It translates to CASRDAKETQYF.

The gene calls are TRBV11-1 and TRBJ2-7; perhaps TRBD2 as D (6 bases). Germline values: CDR1 SGHAT, CDR2 FQDESV (reference sequence). V lost 5 bases and J 4 bases, leaving 21 bases between the germline ends. The CDR3 runs 16 residues. The CDR3 region is CASSRSTYGGIYEQYF. The CDR3 nucleotides read TGTGCCAGCAGCCGGTCGACTTATGGCGGGATATACGAGCAGTACTTC.

This clonotype showed up many times. V is TRBV20-1 and J is TRBJ1-1, with TRBD1 matching over 9 bases. The J segment lost 3 bases and the V segment lost 4 bases, leaving 15 bases of the junction unmatched. Germline V gene sequence: CDR1 DFQATT, CDR2 SNEGSKA (reference sequence). The CDR3 covers 17 residues. CDR3 sequence: CSATTPSRDRDHTEAFF. The CDR3 DNA is TGCAGTGCTACAACGCCGTCCCGGGACAGGGATCACACTGAAGCTTTCTTT.

This clonotype was seen ten or more times. The rearrangement uses TRBV2 and TRBJ2-7; no firm D call. The CDR3 length is 14 residues. Germline V gene sequence: CDR1 SNHLY, CDR2 FYNNEI. Trimming removed 1 base at V and 3 bases at J, with 10 bases between. Written as DNA, the CDR3 is TGTGCCAGCAGTGAAGTCGGCAGGTACTACGAGCAGTACTTC. It specifies CASSEVGRYYEQYF.

Comment on this clonotype: This could be a read error, since a much larger clone is one nucleotide away. The V call is TRBV28, the J call TRBJ1-2, with 7 positions matching TRBD1. The CDR3 is 14 amino acids. Germline values: CDR1 MDHEN, CDR2 SYDVKM. V gave up 6 bases and J gave up 5 bases; unmatched junction bases: 9. CDR3 in amino acids: CASSPAGQQYGYTF. CDR3 in DNA: TGTGCCAGCAGCCCAGCGGGACAGCAATATGGCTACACCTTC.

This CDR3 is CASTREGYYGYTF. CDR3 DNA: TGTGCCAGTACCAGGGAGGGATACTATGGCTACACCTTC. The chain recombines TRBV12-3 or TRBV12-4 with TRBJ1-2, with D perhaps TRBD1 (5 bases). The V gene lost 9 bases and the J gene lost 3 bases, with 14 bases spanning the gap. This CDR3 contains 13 residues.

This clonotype appeared a few times. This chain links TRBV7-9 with TRBJ2-2; tentatively, D is TRBD2 (5 bases). The germline gives CDR1 SEHNR, CDR2 FQNEAQ (reference sequence). This CDR3 is built from 12 residues. Between the trimmed V and J ends, which lost 5 bases and 7 bases, there was a span of 8 bases. The CDR3 region is CASSPGIGELFF. The CDR3 bases are TGTGCCAGCAGCCCCGGGATCGGGGAGCTGTTTTTT.

This clonotype was recorded many times. CDR3 region: CASSQGPYNSPLHF. The CDR3 DNA sequence: TGTGCCAGCAGTCAGGGGCCCTATAATTCACCCCTCCACTTT. The rearrangement links TRBV28 to TRBJ1-6, with a possible D match to TRBD1 (6 bases). The CDR3 runs to 14 residues. Looked up from germline, CDR1 is MDHEN and CDR2 is SYDVKM. V was shortened by 5 bases and J by 2 bases, with 7 bases between the two germline ends.

In this sample, this clonotype turned up many times. The chain joins TRBV25-1 to TRBJ2-7; D gene unclear. The ends were cut back, 2 bases at V and 3 bases at J, with 2 bases in the middle. The V gene's germline CDR1 is MGHDK and CDR2 SYGVNS. The CDR3 has 11 amino acids. CDR3 sequence: CASSEDYEQYF. The CDR3 bases are TGTGCCAGCAGTGAAGACTACGAGCAGTACTTC.

This clonotype was observed many times. The junction shows a germline mismatch at one end, possibly a read error. The genes are TRBV5-1 and TRBJ2-7; no firm D call. Germline values: CDR1 SGHRS, CDR2 YFSETQ. The CDR3 extends over 12 amino acids. CDR3 amino acids: CASSLARDEQYF. For the CDR3, the DNA is TGTGCCAGCAGTTTAGCAAGGGACGAGCAGTACTTC. The full variable domain, its missing parts supplied by reference TRBV5-1 and TRBJ2-7, is KAGVTQTPRYLIKTRGQQVTLSCSPISGHRSVSWYQQTPGQGLQFLFEYFSETQRNKGNFPGRFSGRQFSNSRSEMNVSTLELGDSALYLCASSLARDEQYFGPGTRLTVT.

V and J are TRBV7-9 and TRBJ2-5, with 9 nucleotides matching TRBD1. The CDR3 has 12 residues. Germline values: CDR1 SEHNR, CDR2 FQNEAQ (reference sequence). The V segment lost 10 bases and the J segment 4 bases; nucleotides outside the gene matches: 4. The CDR3 nucleotides read TGTGCCACCAGACAGGGGGGAGAGACCCAGTACTTC. Translation: CATRQGGETQYF.

CDR3 sequence (DNA): TGTGCCAGCAGTTCTAGTGTGGGGGCCGAGCAGTACTTC. As protein: CASSSSVGAEQYF. This chain joins TRBV27 and TRBJ2-7, with a tentative D call TRBD1 (6 bases). V lost 4 bases and J lost 6, with 13 bases in between. Germline V gene data show CDR1 as MNHEY and CDR2 as SMNVEV (reference sequence). The CDR3 is 13 residues long.

This clonotype was seen more than once but under ten times. This rearrangement joins TRBV7-9 to TRBJ1-5, with 8 bases fitting TRBD1. Looked up from germline, CDR1 is SEHNR and CDR2 is FQNEAQ (reference sequence). The J segment lost 2 bases and the V segment lost 5 bases, leaving 5 bases of the junction unmatched. The CDR3 runs 15 residues. The CDR3 sequence: CASSQGQGRNQPQHF. In nucleotides, the CDR3 is TGTGCCAGCAGCCAAGGACAGGGCCGCAATCAGCCCCAGCATTTT.

This clonotype was recorded many times. V usage is TRBV11-1 and J usage is TRBJ1-1; D is uncertain. The ends were cut back, 3 bases at V and 0 bases at J, with 8 bases in the middle. This CDR3 spans 14 amino acids. Germline loops: CDR1 SGHAT, CDR2 FQDESV (reference sequence). CDR3: CASSFRTLNTEAFF. The CDR3 region has the DNA TGTGCCAGCAGCTTTCGGACCTTGAACACTGAAGCTTTCTTT.

This clonotype was picked up many times. V and J are TRBV3-1 and TRBJ1-5; the D is unclear. V was clipped by 2 bases and J by 7 bases, with 9 bases between them. Germline loops: CDR1 LGHDT, CDR2 YNNKEL (reference sequence). This CDR3 comprises 13 residues. The CDR3 region has the DNA TGTGCCAGCAGCCAACTCGACGGCCAGCCCCAGCATTTT. It encodes CASSQLDGQPQHF.

This clonotype was recorded many times. The chain uses TRBV10-3 and TRBJ1-2; 7 positions match TRBD1. CDR3 length: 14 residues. CDR1 and CDR2 from the germline V gene are ENHRY and SYGVKD. The V gene end was trimmed by 11 bases and the J gene end by 3 bases; junction bases not matched to a gene: 12. The CDR3 reads CASKGSGGDYGYTF. The CDR3 nucleotides are TGTGCCTCAAAGGGATCAGGGGGTGACTATGGCTACACCTTC.

The V and J genes are TRBV11-3 and TRBJ1-2, with TRBD1 matching over 7 bases. The CDR3 loop spans 15 amino acids. Per germline, CDR1 SGHNT and CDR2 YENEEA. V was pared by 5 bases and J by 4 bases, with 10 bases of the junction left unmatched. CDR3 sequence (DNA): TGTGCCAGCAGCGCAGCATACAGGGGATCCTATGGCTACACCTTC. Its translation: CASSAAYRGSYGYTF.

This clonotype has only one observation. Germline and junction disagree at one end, which may indicate a read error. The chain joins TRBV7-9 to TRBJ1-1; D is undetermined. The CDR3 loop spans 14 amino acids. Germline CDR1 SEHNR, CDR2 FQNEAQ (reference sequence). The CDR3 here is CASSLEGGNTEACF. DNA of the CDR3: TGTGCCAGCAGCTTAGAGGGAGGGAACACTGAAGCTTGCTTT.

This clonotype has ten or more counts. V is TRBV6-4 and J is TRBJ1-2, with D possibly TRBD1 on 6 matching bases. V was cut by 7 bases and J by 0 bases, with 21 bases left in between. The CDR3 spans 17 residues. Per the germline V gene, CDR1 is MRHNA and CDR2 is SNTAGT. Here the CDR3 reads CASTQGWNWGSNYGYTF. The CDR3 DNA is TGTGCCAGCACCCAGGGGTGGAATTGGGGTTCTAACTATGGCTACACCTTC.

V gene TRBV3-1 combines with J gene TRBJ2-7, with 9 bases identical to TRBD1. Germline assignment: CDR1 LGHDT and CDR2 YNNKEL (reference sequence). The CDR3 contains 16 residues. V lost 0 bases to trimming and J lost 3 bases; unmatched junction nucleotides: 6. The DNA of the CDR3 is TGTGCCAGCAGCCAAGATCTACAGGGGGCATTCTACGAGCAGTACTTC. Translation: CASSQDLQGAFYEQYF.

This clonotype was recorded a few times. V gene TRBV20-1 combines with J gene TRBJ2-2, with no clear D. This CDR3 is built from 16 residues. CDR1 and CDR2 (germline): DFQATT, SNEGSKA (reference sequence). Trimming pared 2 bases from V and 2 bases from J, leaving 15 bases between. CDR3 DNA sequence: TGCAGTGCTAGACTCTTCCGGGCGGAAAACACCGGGGAGCTGTTTTTT. The encoded protein is CSARLFRAENTGELFF.

This clonotype was observed a handful of times. This chain joins TRBV18 and TRBJ2-5; D is ambiguous. The CDR3 loop spans 15 amino acids. Deletions cut 4 bases from V and 0 bases from J, with 12 bases between. CDR1 and CDR2 from the germline V gene are KGHSH and LQKENI. The CDR3 DNA sequence: TGTGCCAGCTCACGGGCCCGAACTCACCAAGAGACCCAGTACTTC. Protein: CASSRARTHQETQYF.

This clonotype came up many times. V is TRBV2 and J is TRBJ1-2, with 12 positions matching TRBD1. CDR1 is SNHLY and CDR2 is FYNNEI in the germline V gene. The CDR3 extends over 15 amino acids. V was clipped by 2 bases and J by 8 bases; unmatched bases: 6. The CDR3 reads CASSERRDRGHGYTF. CDR3 sequence (DNA): TGTGCCAGCAGTGAACGGCGGGACAGGGGGCACGGCTACACCTTC. Looking up the rest from reference TRBV2 and TRBJ1-2 gives the full variable domain: EPEVTQTPSHQVTQMGQEVILRCVPISNHLYFYWYRQILGQKVEFLVSFYNNEISEKSEIFDDQFSVERPDGSNFTLKIRSTKLEDSAMYFCASSERRDRGHGYTFGSGTRLTVV.

This rearrangement joins TRBV5-1 to TRBJ1-1; the match to TRBD1 covers 9 bases. This CDR3 is 15 amino acids long. Germline V gene data show CDR1 as SGHRS and CDR2 as YFSETQ. V was pared by 5 bases and J by 2 bases, with 7 bases of the junction left unmatched. The CDR3 spells CASRTLGQGNTEAFF. The CDR3 DNA sequence: TGCGCCAGCAGAACCCTGGGACAGGGTAACACTGAAGCTTTCTTT.